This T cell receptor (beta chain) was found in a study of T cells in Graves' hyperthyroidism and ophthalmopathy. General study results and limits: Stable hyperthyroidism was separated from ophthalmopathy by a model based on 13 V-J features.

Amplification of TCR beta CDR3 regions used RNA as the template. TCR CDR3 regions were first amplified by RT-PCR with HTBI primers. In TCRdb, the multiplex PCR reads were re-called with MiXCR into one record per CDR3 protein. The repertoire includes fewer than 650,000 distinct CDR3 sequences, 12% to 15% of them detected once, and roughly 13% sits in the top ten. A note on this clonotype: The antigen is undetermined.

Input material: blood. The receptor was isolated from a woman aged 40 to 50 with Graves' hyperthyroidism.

In DNA, the CDR3 is TGTGCCAGCAGTTACTCCCGCCCCGGACAGGGGACTGAAAAACTGTTTTTT. Amino acids: CASSYSRPGQGTEKLFF. This chain links TRBV6-7 with TRBJ1-4; 9 bases match TRBD1. TRBV6-7 is assigned to the ORF class and has an uncertain function. V trimming: 0 bases; J trimming: 7 bases; junction bases outside the gene matches: 9. This CDR3 comprises 17 residues.